Listed below are T cell receptor beta chains from one sample, sequenced in a study of identical twins. TCRdb analysed the 5' RACE reads with MiXCR anew, one entry per CDR3 protein. Of roughly 1,500,000 distinct CDR3 sequences in the sample, about 32% were seen once. Sequenced input: cord blood. The receptors were sampled from a newborn girl in good health. The CDR3 runs from the conserved cysteine through the conserved F or W. D genes are given only for firm matches. Clone size appears in some rows only: once, few, many, or a class for an expanded clone.

v_call,clone_size,j_call,d_call,cdr3_aa,cdr3_nt
TRBV29-1,-,TRBJ2-5,-,CSVEIVLLGETQYF,TGCAGCGTTGAAATTGTACTGTTGGGGGAGACCCAGTACTTC
TRBV27,-,TRBJ2-5,-,CASSLRVTGDEQYF,TGTGCCAGCAGTTTAAGGGTAACTGGCGATGAGCAGTACTTC
TRBV7-8,-,TRBJ2-7,-,CASSSTRWSYEQYF,TGTGCCAGCAGCTCCACTCGGTGGTCCTACGAGCAGTACTTC
TRBV27,few,TRBJ2-7,-,CASRRLAASRDEQYF,TGTGCCAGCAGACGCCTAGCCGCGAGTAGGGACGAGCAGTACTTC
TRBV28,-,TRBJ2-4,-,CASSLNLSGHLSSEQCF,TGTGCCAGCAGCCTGAATCTCTCGGGACACCTCTCGAGCGAGCAGTGCTTC
TRBV7-2,many,TRBJ2-3,-,CASSQNTDTQYF,TGTGCCAGCAGCCAAAACACAGATACGCAGTATTTT
TRBV24-1,-,TRBJ1-2,-,CATSDLDGYYGYTF,TGTGCCACCAGTGATCTTGACGGATACTATGGCTACACCTTC
TRBV15,few,TRBJ1-2,TRBD1,CATSRTGQFGYTF,TGTGCCACCAGTAGGACAGGGCAATTTGGCTACACCTTC
TRBV20-1,-,TRBJ2-2,-,CSARAPAATGELFF,TGCAGTGCTAGAGCGCCAGCGGCCACCGGGGAGCTGTTTTTT
TRBV20-1,once,TRBJ1-5,-,CSARITGISQPQHF,TGCAGTGCTAGGATTACAGGGATTAGTCAGCCCCAGCATTTT
TRBV7-2,few,TRBJ2-5,-,CASSLGLTIFDSQETQYF,TGTGCCAGCAGCTTAGGATTGACTATTTTCGATAGTCAAGAGACCCAGTACTTC
TRBV5-1,many,TRBJ2-1,-,CASSADNEQFF,TGTGCCAGCAGCGCCGACAATGAGCAGTTCTTC
TRBV28,-,TRBJ2-7,TRBD1,CASKGAGPSYEQYF,TGTGCCTCAAAGGGGGCTGGACCCTCCTACGAGCAGTACTTC
TRBV4-1,-,TRBJ1-1,TRBD1,CASRPGQGWTEAFF,TGCGCCAGCAGACCGGGACAGGGATGGACTGAAGCTTTCTTT
TRBV3-1,few,TRBJ1-6,-,CASSRTSTYNSPLHF,TGTGCCAGCAGCCGGACATCTACTTATAATTCACCCCTCCACTTT
TRBV20-1,-,TRBJ2-3,TRBD2,CSALILAGGSTDTQYF,TGCAGTGCTCTTATACTAGCGGGGGGCTCCACAGATACGCAGTATTTT
TRBV5-1,many,TRBJ2-7,-,CASSLSSSSYEQYF,TGCGCCAGCAGCTTGAGTTCGTCCTCCTACGAGCAGTACTTC
TRBV2,-,TRBJ2-5,-,CASSDSRHRDETQYF,TGTGCCAGCAGTGATTCCCGACACAGGGATGAGACCCAGTACTTC
TRBV14,few,TRBJ1-1,-,CASAAGGEAFF,TGTGCCAGCGCTGCGGGAGGGGAAGCTTTCTTT
TRBV12-3/TRBV12-4,-,TRBJ1-1,-,CASSRIPQGRWTEAFF,TGTGCCAGCAGTCGCATTCCGCAGGGGAGGTGGACTGAAGCTTTCTTT
TRBV20-1,-,TRBJ2-7,-,CSASRQRPYEQYF,TGCAGTGCTAGCCGACAGAGACCTTACGAGCAGTACTTC
TRBV7-8,-,TRBJ2-7,-,CVSRSISYEQYF,TGTGTCAGCAGGTCCATCTCCTACGAGCAGTACTTC
TRBV27,-,TRBJ2-7,TRBD2,CASSFLLAGGEQYF,TGTGCCAGCAGTTTCCTGCTAGCGGGAGGCGAGCAGTACTTC
TRBV15,-,TRBJ2-7,TRBD2,CATSRDNLAGSEQYF,TGTGCCACCAGCAGAGATAATCTAGCGGGGAGCGAGCAGTACTTC
TRBV7-2,-,TRBJ1-1,TRBD1,CASSLAWQGAVNTEAFF,TGTGCCAGCAGCTTAGCTTGGCAGGGGGCGGTGAACACTGAAGCTTTCTTT
TRBV4-1,-,TRBJ2-5,TRBD2,CASSQTTSGALETQYF,TGCGCCAGCAGCCAGACTACTAGCGGGGCTCTAGAGACCCAGTACTTC
TRBV27,-,TRBJ2-1,-,CASNPNLRGPYNEQFF,TGTGCCAGCAATCCTAATCTCAGGGGACCCTACAATGAGCAGTTCTTC
TRBV20-1,few,TRBJ2-1,TRBD2,CSAPGTSGRAPYNEQFF,TGCAGTGCTCCCGGGACTAGCGGGAGGGCGCCTTACAATGAGCAGTTCTTC
TRBV9,-,TRBJ2-5,-,CASSVGVGRKETQYF,TGTGCCAGCAGCGTAGGGGTTGGGAGAAAAGAGACCCAGTACTTC
TRBV28,-,TRBJ1-4,-,CASSSPGQPTNEKLFF,TGTGCCAGCAGTTCGCCCGGACAGCCAACTAATGAAAAACTGTTTTTT
TRBV5-1,-,TRBJ2-5,-,CASSLAGRETETQYF,TGCGCCAGCAGCTTGGCCGGCAGGGAGACTGAGACCCAGTACTTC
TRBV12-3/TRBV12-4,-,TRBJ2-2,-,CASSTSPGELFF,TGTGCCAGCAGTACTAGCCCCGGGGAGCTGTTTTTT
TRBV6-6,few,TRBJ1-4,-,CASSTGTFEKLFF,TGTGCCAGCAGTACCGGGACATTTGAAAAACTGTTTTTT
TRBV20-1,-,TRBJ2-1,TRBD2,CSARMASGFNYNEQFF,TGCAGTGCTAGGATGGCTAGCGGTTTCAATTACAATGAGCAGTTCTTC
TRBV12-3/TRBV12-4,few,TRBJ2-1,TRBD2,CASSLLRSGGRTNEQFF,TGTGCCAGCAGCCTACTCCGATCGGGAGGTAGGACCAATGAGCAGTTCTTC
TRBV4-2,few,TRBJ1-5,-,CASSQIPRGSNQPQHF,TGTGCCAGCAGCCAAATCCCTAGGGGGAGCAATCAGCCCCAGCATTTT
TRBV20-1,few,TRBJ2-7,-,CSARESPYEQYF,TGCAGTGCTAGAGAGTCCCCCTACGAGCAGTACTTC
TRBV7-9,many,TRBJ1-2,-,CASSFRGQNYGYTF,TGTGCCAGCAGCTTTCGCGGACAGAACTATGGCTACACCTTC
TRBV20-1,-,TRBJ2-2,TRBD2,CSAGGLANTGELFF,TGCAGTGCTGGGGGACTAGCGAACACCGGGGAGCTGTTTTTT
TRBV20-1,-,TRBJ1-5,TRBD1,CSAAGQRNQPQHF,TGCAGTGCGGCGGGACAGCGAAATCAGCCCCAGCATTTT
TRBV29-1,-,TRBJ2-2,TRBD1,CSAQGAYANTGELFF,TGCAGCGCACAGGGGGCCTATGCGAACACCGGGGAGCTGTTTTTT
TRBV5-1,many,TRBJ1-1,-,CASSEPTVNTEAFF,TGCGCCAGCAGCGAGCCGACAGTTAACACTGAAGCTTTCTTT
TRBV11-2,few,TRBJ1-2,-,CASSSLRGPRYGYTF,TGTGCCAGCAGCTCACTTAGAGGGCCAAGATATGGCTACACCTTC
TRBV20-1,many,TRBJ2-3,TRBD2,CSAYRLAGYTDTQYF,TGCAGTGCTTACCGACTAGCGGGTTACACAGATACGCAGTATTTT
TRBV5-1,-,TRBJ2-1,TRBD2,CASSLWGLAGGRYNEQFF,TGCGCCAGCAGCTTGTGGGGACTAGCGGGGGGGAGGTACAATGAGCAGTTCTTC
TRBV3-1,-,TRBJ1-2,-,CASSVKRIPTYGYTF,TGTGCCAGCAGCGTAAAACGGATACCTACCTATGGCTACACCTTC
TRBV7-2,few,TRBJ2-7,TRBD2,CASSLPKGKANSGRRIYEQYF,TGTGCCAGCAGCTTGCCTAAGGGGAAAGCTAATAGCGGGAGAAGGATCTACGAGCAGTACTTC
TRBV5-1,many,TRBJ1-2,TRBD1,CASSLGTGAYGYTF,TGCGCCAGCAGCTTGGGGACAGGAGCTTATGGCTACACCTTC
TRBV19,few,TRBJ1-5,-,CASSIDHRQPPNQPQHF,TGTGCCAGTAGTATAGATCACCGGCAGCCCCCCAATCAGCCCCAGCATTTT
TRBV6-1,few,TRBJ2-7,-,CASRGGDYEQYF,TGTGCCAGCAGGGGTGGGGACTACGAGCAGTACTTC
TRBV20-1,few,TRBJ2-1,-,CSASPSATLLSYNEQFF,TGCAGTGCTAGCCCGTCGGCTACCCTTCTCTCCTACAATGAGCAGTTCTTC
TRBV29-1,many,TRBJ2-1,TRBD2,CSVQGTASGAQYNEQFF,TGCAGCGTTCAAGGTACGGCTAGCGGGGCCCAATACAATGAGCAGTTCTTC
TRBV3-1,once,TRBJ2-5,TRBD2,CASSRTSGAFIQETQYF,TGTGCCAGCAGCCGGACTAGCGGGGCCTTTATTCAAGAGACCCAGTACTTC